This paragraph reports one TCR beta chain. This specimen comes from a study of cytomegalovirus exposure and HLA in healthy donors. Trimming removed 0 bases from V and 5 bases from J, with 6 bases in between. The CDR3 runs 13 residues. CDR1 and CDR2 (germline): SGHRS, YFSETQ. PCR was performed using 60 Vbeta and 13 Jbeta primers. Here immunoSEQ multiplex PCR was the method, and the copy in TCRdb shows in-frame clones only, minus some. The sample includes about 83,000 clones, around 71% seen only once; the top ten take around 8.4%. This rearrangement joins TRBV5-1 to TRBJ1-5; D unresolved. This clonotype was sampled from a man in his fifties or sixties in good health and CMV-seronegative. The sample consisted of PBMCs. The CDR3 protein is CASSLDSYQPQHF. For the CDR3, the DNA is TGCGCCAGCAGCTTGGACTCATATCAGCCCCAGCATTTT.